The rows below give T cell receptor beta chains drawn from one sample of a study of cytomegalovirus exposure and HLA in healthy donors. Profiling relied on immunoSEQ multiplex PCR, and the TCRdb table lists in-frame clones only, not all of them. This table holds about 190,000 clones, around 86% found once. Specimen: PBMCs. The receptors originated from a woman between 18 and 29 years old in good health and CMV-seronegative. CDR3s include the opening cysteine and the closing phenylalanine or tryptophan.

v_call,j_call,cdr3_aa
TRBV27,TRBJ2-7,CASSLTGTGYRYEQYF
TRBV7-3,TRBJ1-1,CASSPGGSAEAFF
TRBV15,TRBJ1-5,CATSRVTGEENQPQHF
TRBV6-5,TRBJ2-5,CASSEGGRETQYF
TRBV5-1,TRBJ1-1,CASSLVIENTEAFF
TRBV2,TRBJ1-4,CASSEATGNEKLFF
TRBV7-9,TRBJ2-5,CASSPVVAGVQETQYF
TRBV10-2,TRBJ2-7,CASGTQGTTSYEQYF
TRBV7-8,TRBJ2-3,CASSLAGLSGTDTQYF
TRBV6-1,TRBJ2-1,CASNYRRGEQFF
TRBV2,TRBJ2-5,CASSPDSRETQYF
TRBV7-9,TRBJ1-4,CASSPGATNEKLFF
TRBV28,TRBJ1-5,CASSAGQGNQHF
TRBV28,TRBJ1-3,CASSTRVGFGNTIYF
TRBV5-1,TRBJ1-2,CASTAAGGENYGYTF
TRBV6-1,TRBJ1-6,CASIEEGGSPLHF
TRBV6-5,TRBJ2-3,CASSYARGQTDTQYF
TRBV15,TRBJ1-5,CATSRGGDSHVNQPQHF
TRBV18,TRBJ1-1,CASSPPERQVVTEAFF
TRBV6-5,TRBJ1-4,CASRSGHNEKLFF
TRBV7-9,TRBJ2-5,CASSLDSGGRETQYF
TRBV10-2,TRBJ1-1,CASSAGQGDTEAFF
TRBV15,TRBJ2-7,CATSRELAYEQYF
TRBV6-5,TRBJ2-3,CASSRTASDTQYF
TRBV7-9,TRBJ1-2,CASSLPGNYGYTF
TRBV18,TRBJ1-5,CASSPQGVVSNQPQHF
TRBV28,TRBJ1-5,CAPRGVDNQPQHF
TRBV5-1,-,CASSLTGSGSDEQYF
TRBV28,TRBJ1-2,CASGGRMINYGYTF
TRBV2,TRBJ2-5,CASRPAGVETQYF
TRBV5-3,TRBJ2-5,CARSHRPRLAGEQETQYF
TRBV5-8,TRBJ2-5,CASSPGQGAVETQYF
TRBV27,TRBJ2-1,CASSLLSGRVSYNEQFF
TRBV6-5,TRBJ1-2,CASSYLTGERGYTF
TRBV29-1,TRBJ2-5,CSVKGQGRQETQYF
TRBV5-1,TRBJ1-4,CASSLGPTNEKLFF
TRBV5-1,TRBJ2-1,CASSSALAGGNEQFF
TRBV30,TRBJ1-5,CAWRGRFNQPQHF
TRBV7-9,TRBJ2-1,CASSFPGDEQFF
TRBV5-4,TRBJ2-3,CASSLDRGWQTSTDTQYF
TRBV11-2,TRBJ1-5,CASSPSGKGNQPQHF
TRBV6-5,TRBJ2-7,CASSRTSGTNEQYF
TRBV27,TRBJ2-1,CASSPGLAGVREQFF
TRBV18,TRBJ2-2,CASSPPRTSTGELFF
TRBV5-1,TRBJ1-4,CATRTGQGNEKLFF
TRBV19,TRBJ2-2,CATPEVVTGELFF
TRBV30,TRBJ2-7,CAWSLTGVEQYF
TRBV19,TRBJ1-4,CAISDGATNEKLFF
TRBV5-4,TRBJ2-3,CASSLIKDTQYF
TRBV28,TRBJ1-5,CASSFGQGGNQPQHF
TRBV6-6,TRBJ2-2,CASSYGLGGMAGELFF
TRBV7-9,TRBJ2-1,CASTVSGSGEQFF